The present T cell receptor (beta chain) was sequenced within a study of radiotherapy plus CTLA-4 blockade in lung cancer. Repertoires were generated with immunoSEQ multiplex PCR, while TCRdb's copy carries only in-frame clones and drops some. The table has around 90,000 clones, 83% seen once. The germline V gene encodes CDR1 SGHRS and CDR2 YFSETQ. V shed 4 bases and J 8 bases; nucleotides not matched to a gene: 6. The CDR3 has 14 amino acids. Specimen: peripheral blood, collected from a patient treated with radiotherapy plus ipilimumab. The rearrangement uses TRBV5-1 and TRBJ1-4; 9 bases map to TRBD1. This TCR was sampled from a human donor with non-small cell lung cancer who had stable disease on radiotherapy plus ipilimumab. The CDR3 loop reads CASSTRTGEEKLFF. Written as DNA, the CDR3 is TGCGCCAGCAGCACAAGGACAGGGGAGGAAAAACTGTTTTTT.